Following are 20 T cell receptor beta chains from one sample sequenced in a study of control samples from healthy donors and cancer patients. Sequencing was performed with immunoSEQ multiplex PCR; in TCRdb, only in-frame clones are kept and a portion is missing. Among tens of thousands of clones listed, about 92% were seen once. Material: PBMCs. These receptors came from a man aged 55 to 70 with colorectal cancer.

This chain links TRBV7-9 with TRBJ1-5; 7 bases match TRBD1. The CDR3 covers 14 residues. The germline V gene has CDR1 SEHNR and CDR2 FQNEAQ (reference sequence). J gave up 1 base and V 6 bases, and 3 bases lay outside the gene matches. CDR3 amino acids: CASSSGGSNQPQHF. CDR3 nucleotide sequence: TGTGCCAGCAGTTCAGGGGGGAGCAATCAGCCCCAGCATTTT.

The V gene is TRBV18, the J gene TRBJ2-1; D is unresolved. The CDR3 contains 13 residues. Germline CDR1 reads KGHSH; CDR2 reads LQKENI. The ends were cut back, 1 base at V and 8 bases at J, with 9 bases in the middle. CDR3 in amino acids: CASSPQGGYEQFF. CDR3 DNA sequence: TGTGCCAGCTCACCACAGGGTGGGTATGAGCAGTTCTTC.

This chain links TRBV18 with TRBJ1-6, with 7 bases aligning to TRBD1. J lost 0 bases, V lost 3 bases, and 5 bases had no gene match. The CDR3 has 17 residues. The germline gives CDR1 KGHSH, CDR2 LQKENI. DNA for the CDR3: TGTGCCAGCTCACCTTTGGACAGGAGCTCCTATAATTCACCCCTCCACTTT. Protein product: CASSPLDRSSYNSPLHF. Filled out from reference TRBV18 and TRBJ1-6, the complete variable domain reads NAGVMQNPRHLVRRRGQEARLRCSPMKGHSHVYWYRQLPEEGLKFMVYLQKENIIDESGMPKERFSAEFPKEGPSILRIQQVVRGDSAAYFCASSPLDRSSYNSPLHFGNGTRLTVT.

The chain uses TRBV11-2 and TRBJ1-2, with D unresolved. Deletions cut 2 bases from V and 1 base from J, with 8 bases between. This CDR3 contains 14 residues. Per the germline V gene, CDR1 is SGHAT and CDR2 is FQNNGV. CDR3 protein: CASSLFGDNYGYTF. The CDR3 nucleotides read TGTGCCAGCAGCTTATTTGGTGATAACTATGGCTACACCTTC. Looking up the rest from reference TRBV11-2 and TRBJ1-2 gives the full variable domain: EAGVAQSPRYKIIEKRQSVAFWCNPISGHATLYWYQQILGQGPKLLIQFQNNGVVDDSQLPKDRFSAERLKGVDSTLKIQPAKLEDSAVYLCASSLFGDNYGYTFGSGTRLTVV.

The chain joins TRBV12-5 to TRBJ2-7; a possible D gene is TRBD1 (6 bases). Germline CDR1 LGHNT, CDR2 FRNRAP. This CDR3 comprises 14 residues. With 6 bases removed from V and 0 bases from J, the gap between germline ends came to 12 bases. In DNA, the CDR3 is TGTGCTAGTGGCTCCACAGGGAGCTCCTACGAGCAGTACTTC. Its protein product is CASGSTGSSYEQYF.

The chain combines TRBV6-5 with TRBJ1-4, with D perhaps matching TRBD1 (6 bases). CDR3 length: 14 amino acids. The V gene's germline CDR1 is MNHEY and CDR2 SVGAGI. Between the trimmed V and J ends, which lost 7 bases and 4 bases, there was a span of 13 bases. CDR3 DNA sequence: TGTGCCAGCACCCCGAGGACAGTTAATGAAAAACTGTTTTTT. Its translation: CASTPRTVNEKLFF.

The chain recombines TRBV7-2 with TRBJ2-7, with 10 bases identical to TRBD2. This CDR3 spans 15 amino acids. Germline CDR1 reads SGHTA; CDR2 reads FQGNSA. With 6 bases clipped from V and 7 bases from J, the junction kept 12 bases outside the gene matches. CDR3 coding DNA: TGTGCCAGCAGTCCCCGGACAGCGGGGGGGAGGGAGCAGTACTTC. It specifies CASSPRTAGGREQYF.

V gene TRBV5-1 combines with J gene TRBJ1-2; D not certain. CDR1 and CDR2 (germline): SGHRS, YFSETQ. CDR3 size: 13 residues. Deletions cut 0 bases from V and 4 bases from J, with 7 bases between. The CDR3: CASSLDLGYGYTF. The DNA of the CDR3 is TGCGCCAGCAGCTTGGATTTGGGCTATGGCTACACCTTC.

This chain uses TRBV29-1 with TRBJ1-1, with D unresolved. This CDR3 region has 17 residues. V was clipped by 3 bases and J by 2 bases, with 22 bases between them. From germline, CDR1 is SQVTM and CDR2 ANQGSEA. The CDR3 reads CSVDGEAAVAGNTEAFF. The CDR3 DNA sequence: TGCAGCGTTGATGGCGAGGCGGCGGTGGCGGGAAACACTGAAGCTTTCTTT.

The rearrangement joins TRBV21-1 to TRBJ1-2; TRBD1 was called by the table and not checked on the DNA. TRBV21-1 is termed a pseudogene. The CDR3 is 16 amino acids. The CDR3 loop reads CASSNAGTGLRCGYTF. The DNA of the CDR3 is TGTGCCAGCAGCAACGCCGGGACAGGCCTCCGGTGTGGCTACACCTTC.

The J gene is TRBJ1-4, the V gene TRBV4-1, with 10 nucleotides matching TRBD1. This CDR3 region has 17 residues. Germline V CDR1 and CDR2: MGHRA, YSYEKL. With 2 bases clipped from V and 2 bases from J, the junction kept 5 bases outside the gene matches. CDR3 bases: TGCGCCAGCAGCCAACCGGACAGGGGGTCTACTAATGAAAAACTGTTTTTT. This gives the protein CASSQPDRGSTNEKLFF.

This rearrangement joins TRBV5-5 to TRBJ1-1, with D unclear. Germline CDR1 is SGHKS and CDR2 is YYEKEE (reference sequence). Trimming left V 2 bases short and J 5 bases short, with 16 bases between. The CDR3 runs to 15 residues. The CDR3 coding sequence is TGTGCCAGCAGCTTATTGGAGGCGGGATGGACTGAAGCTTTCTTT. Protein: CASSLLEAGWTEAFF.

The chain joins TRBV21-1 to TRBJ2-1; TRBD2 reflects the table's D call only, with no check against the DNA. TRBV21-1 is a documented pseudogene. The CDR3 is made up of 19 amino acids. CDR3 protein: CASSQNGGMSGGLPAEQFF. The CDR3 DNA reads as TGTGCCAGCAGCCAAAACGGAGGGATGAGCGGGGGACTTCCGGCTGAGCAGTTCTTC.

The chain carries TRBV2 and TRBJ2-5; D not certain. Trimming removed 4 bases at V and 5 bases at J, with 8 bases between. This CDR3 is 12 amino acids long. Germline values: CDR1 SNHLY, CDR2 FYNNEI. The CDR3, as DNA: TGTGCCAGCAGTGGTGTAGGGGAGACCCAGTACTTC. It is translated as CASSGVGETQYF.

DNA for the CDR3: TGTGCCAGCAGCTCGGGACAGGGGTTACACGAGACCCAGTACTTC. It is translated as CASSSGQGLHETQYF. V gene TRBV7-9 combines with J gene TRBJ2-5; 10 bases line up with TRBD1. The CDR3 is made up of 15 amino acids. Germline values: CDR1 SEHNR, CDR2 FQNEAQ (reference sequence). V lost 4 bases, J lost 5 bases, and 7 bases stayed unmatched. Supplemented by reference TRBV7-9 and TRBJ2-5, the full variable domain reads DTGVSQNPRHKITKRGQNVTFRCDPISEHNRLYWYRQTLGQGPEFLTYFQNEAQLEKSRLLSDRFSAERPKGSFSTLEIQRTEQGDSAMYLCASSSGQGLHETQYFGPGTRLLVL.

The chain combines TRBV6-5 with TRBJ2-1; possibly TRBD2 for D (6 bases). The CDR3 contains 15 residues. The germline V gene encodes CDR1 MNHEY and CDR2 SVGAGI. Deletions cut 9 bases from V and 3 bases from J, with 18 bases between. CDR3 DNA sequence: TGTGCCAGTCATCGTGGAGCGGGCATCTACAATGAGCAGTTCTTC. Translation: CASHRGAGIYNEQFF.

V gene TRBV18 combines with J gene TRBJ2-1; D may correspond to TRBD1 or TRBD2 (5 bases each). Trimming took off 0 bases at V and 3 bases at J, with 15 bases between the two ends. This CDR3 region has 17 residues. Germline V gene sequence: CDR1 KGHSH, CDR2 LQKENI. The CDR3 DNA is TGTGCCAGCTCACCACCGGGGGTATGGGGGAACTACAATGAGCAGTTCTTC. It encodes CASSPPGVWGNYNEQFF.

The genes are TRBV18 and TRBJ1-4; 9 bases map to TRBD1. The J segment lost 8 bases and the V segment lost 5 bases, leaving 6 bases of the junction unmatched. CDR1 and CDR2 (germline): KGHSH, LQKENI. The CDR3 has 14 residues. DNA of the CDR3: TGTGCCAGCTCAGCCGACAGGGGGGACGAAAAACTGTTTTTT. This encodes CASSADRGDEKLFF.

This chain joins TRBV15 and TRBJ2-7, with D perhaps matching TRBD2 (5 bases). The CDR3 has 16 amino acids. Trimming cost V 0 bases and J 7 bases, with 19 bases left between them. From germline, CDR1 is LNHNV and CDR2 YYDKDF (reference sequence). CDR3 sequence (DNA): TGTGCCACCAGCAGAGATCTCGGCAGCAACAGAGGGGAGCAGTACTTC. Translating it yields CATSRDLGSNRGEQYF.

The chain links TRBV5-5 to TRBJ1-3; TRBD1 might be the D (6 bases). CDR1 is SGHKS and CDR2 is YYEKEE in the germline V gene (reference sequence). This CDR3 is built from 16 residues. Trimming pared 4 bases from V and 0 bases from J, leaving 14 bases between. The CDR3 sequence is CASSRTARFSGNTIYF. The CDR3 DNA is TGTGCCAGCAGCAGGACAGCGCGCTTCTCTGGAAACACCATATATTTT.